Listed below are T cell receptor beta chains from one sample, sequenced in a study of regulatory dendritic cells for organ transplantation. The protocol was immunoSEQ multiplex PCR, while the TCRdb copy is restricted to in-frame clones and leaves out a portion. This sample carries some 19,000 clones, just under 75% of them seen once, and the ten largest clones take roughly 0.96%. Sample: memory CD4+ T cells from blood. The receptors were sampled from a human donor in good health. Each CDR3 is given with its conserved first and last residue. Each record gives: V gene, D gene, clone size, J gene, CDR3 protein, CDR3 DNA. D genes are given only for firm matches. Size is omitted from some rows. Given values are once, few, many or a class for expanded clones.

>TRBV5-5|TRBD1|-|TRBJ1-4
CASSRDRVLEKLFF
TGTGCCAGCAGTCGGGACAGGGTTCTCGAAAAACTGTTTTTT
>TRBV11-3|-|-|TRBJ2-1
CASSWYRDNNEQFF
TGTGCCAGCAGCTGGTACAGGGACAACAATGAGCAGTTCTTC
>TRBV5-5|TRBD1|-|TRBJ1-5
CASSRTGGGGGNQPQHF
TGTGCCAGCAGCCGGACAGGGGGCGGAGGGGGCAATCAGCCCCAGCATTTT
>TRBV6-5|-|medium-sized|TRBJ1-5
CASSYGQGSNQPQHF
TGTGCCAGCAGTTACGGGCAGGGGAGCAATCAGCCCCAGCATTTT
>TRBV5-8|TRBD1|-|TRBJ2-3
CASSFTGGFVDTQYF
TGTGCCAGCAGCTTTACAGGGGGGTTTGTGGATACGCAGTATTTT
>TRBV6-6|-|-|TRBJ2-7
CASSAGAPPEQYF
TGTGCCAGCTCCGCGGGGGCGCCCCCCGAGCAGTACTTC
>TRBV5-1|-|-|TRBJ2-2
CASSRPGTGELFF
TGCGCCAGCAGCCGCCCGGGGACCGGGGAGCTGTTTTTT
>TRBV12-5|TRBD1|-|TRBJ2-5
CASGLDSRGRETQYF
TGTGCTAGTGGTTTGGACAGCAGGGGGCGAGAGACCCAGTACTTC
>TRBV15|-|-|TRBJ2-3
CATSRDQGGSGTDTQYF
TGTGCCACCAGCAGAGATCAGGGGGGTTCGGGCACAGATACGCAGTATTTT
>TRBV19|-|-|TRBJ2-2
CASSRALLSGELFF
TGTGCCAGTAGTAGGGCCCTCCTAAGCGGGGAGCTGTTTTTT
>TRBV2|-|-|TRBJ1-3
CASSLGRAGNTIYF
TGTGCCAGCAGTCTGGGGAGGGCGGGAAACACCATATATTTT
>TRBV5-1|-|-|TRBJ1-1
CASSLNLGSEAFF
TGCGCCAGCAGCTTGAACTTGGGCTCTGAAGCTTTCTTT
>TRBV10-3|TRBD1|-|TRBJ1-1
CAISENDRGRTEAFF
TGTGCCATCAGTGAGAACGACAGGGGGCGTACTGAAGCTTTCTTT
>TRBV25-1|TRBD1|once|TRBJ2-3
CASSVTGVNTQYF
TGTGCCAGCAGTGTGACAGGGGTGAATACGCAGTATTTT
>TRBV27|-|-|TRBJ1-1
CASSLQGLTEAFF
TGTGCCAGCAGTCTACAGGGATTAACTGAAGCTTTCTTT
>TRBV7-9|-|-|TRBJ1-1
CASSSRVPNTEAFF
TGTGCCAGCAGCTCCAGGGTTCCGAACACTGAAGCTTTCTTT
>TRBV6-6|-|few|TRBJ1-3
CASSSQDSGNTIYF
TGTGCCAGCAGTTCACAGGACTCTGGAAACACCATATATTTT
>TRBV5-6|-|-|TRBJ1-2
CASSLGATAGYGYTF
TGTGCCAGCAGCTTGGGGGCGACAGCGGGCTATGGCTACACCTTC
>TRBV9|TRBD1|-|TRBJ1-1
CASSPRTGFTEAFF
TGTGCCAGCAGCCCCAGGACAGGGTTCACTGAAGCTTTCTTT
>TRBV5-4|-|once|TRBJ2-1
CASSLESGSSYNEQFF
TGTGCCAGCAGCTTGGAATCGGGGAGCTCCTACAATGAGCAGTTCTTC
>TRBV29-1|-|-|TRBJ2-3
CSVGTGSGDTQYF
TGCAGCGTGGGAACAGGGTCCGGAGATACGCAGTATTTT
>TRBV7-9|TRBD1|-|TRBJ1-4
CASSLSTGGFEKLFF
TGTGCCAGCAGCCTATCGACAGGGGGGTTTGAAAAACTGTTTTTT
>TRBV5-6|TRBD1|-|TRBJ2-1
CASTLDRGWRTYNEQFF
TGTGCCAGCACCCTGGACAGGGGGTGGCGTACCTACAATGAGCAGTTCTTC
>TRBV2|TRBD1|-|TRBJ1-2
CASKVGTGGYGYTF
TGTGCCAGCAAGGTTGGGACAGGGGGCTATGGCTACACCTTC
>TRBV5-1|-|-|TRBJ2-7
CASSLGQHSYEQYF
TGCGCCAGCAGCTTGGGACAGCACTCCTACGAGCAGTACTTC
>TRBV28|-|-|TRBJ1-2
CASLPAQGVYGYTF
TGTGCCAGCCTACCCGCACAGGGAGTCTATGGCTACACCTTC
>TRBV5-5|-|-|TRBJ1-5
CASSSGVSNQPQHF
TGTGCCAGCAGCTCAGGGGTTAGCAATCAGCCCCAGCATTTT
>TRBV5-1|TRBD1|-|TRBJ2-2
CASSLQGETGELFF
TGCGCCAGCAGCTTACAGGGGGAGACCGGGGAGCTGTTTTTT
>TRBV10-3|-|-|TRBJ2-2
CAISVDRSTGELFF
TGTGCCATCAGTGTAGATAGGAGCACCGGGGAGCTGTTTTTT
>TRBV6-1|-|-|TRBJ1-3
CASRKRGSSGNTIYF
TGTGCCAGCAGAAAAAGAGGGTCCTCTGGAAACACCATATATTTT
>TRBV5-1|TRBD1|-|TRBJ2-7
CASSILQGGYEQYF
TGCGCCAGCAGCATACTACAGGGGGGCTACGAGCAGTACTTC
>TRBV9|-|-|TRBJ2-6
CASSVLGSGANVLTF
TGTGCCAGCAGCGTCCTAGGATCTGGGGCCAACGTCCTGACTTTC
>TRBV7-9|TRBD2|-|TRBJ2-2
CASSLVLAGDYGELFF
TGTGCCAGCAGCTTAGTACTAGCCGGGGACTACGGGGAGCTGTTTTTT
>TRBV7-2|TRBD2|-|TRBJ2-3
CASSLVLAGGSDTQYF
TGTGCCAGCAGCTTAGTACTAGCGGGGGGCTCAGATACGCAGTATTTT
>TRBV10-2|TRBD1|-|TRBJ2-5
CASSDGARGNQETQYF
TGCGCCAGCAGTGACGGGGCCAGGGGGAATCAAGAGACCCAGTACTTC
>TRBV27|TRBD1|-|TRBJ1-2
CATTKSQGSYGYTF
TGTGCCACCACAAAATCACAGGGGTCCTATGGCTACACCTTC
>TRBV18|TRBD1|-|TRBJ2-1
CASRGQGNYNEQFF
TGTGCCAGCCGAGGACAGGGGAACTACAATGAGCAGTTCTTC
>TRBV7-8|-|-|TRBJ2-7
CASSSRGRSYEQYF
TGTGCCAGCAGCTCGCGGGGGCGGTCCTACGAGCAGTACTTC
>TRBV5-1|TRBD1|-|TRBJ2-3
CASSVTGADTQYF
TGCGCCAGCAGCGTGACAGGGGCAGATACGCAGTATTTT
>TRBV11-1|TRBD2|few|TRBJ2-5
CASSLALAGEETQYF
TGTGCCAGCAGCTTAGCGCTAGCGGGGGAAGAGACCCAGTACTTC
>TRBV6-6|-|-|TRBJ2-3
CASSYQGSRTDTQYF
TGTGCCAGCAGTTACCAGGGTTCCCGCACAGATACGCAGTATTTT
>TRBV7-9|TRBD1|few|TRBJ1-2
CASTRDRAYGYTF
TGTGCCAGCACCCGGGACAGGGCTTATGGCTACACCTTC
>TRBV7-2|-|-|TRBJ1-4
CASSPDSHNEKLFF
TGTGCCAGCAGCCCGGACAGCCATAATGAAAAACTGTTTTTT
>TRBV11-3|-|-|TRBJ2-3
CASSPPRGDTQYF
TGTGCCAGCAGCCCCCCCCGAGGTGATACGCAGTATTTT
>TRBV6-5|-|few|TRBJ2-1
CASSYGSSYNEQFF
TGTGCCAGCAGTTACGGGTCTAGCTACAATGAGCAGTTCTTC
>TRBV5-1|TRBD1|-|TRBJ1-1
CASSSSGTGNTEAFF
TGCGCCAGCAGCTCTTCCGGGACAGGAAACACTGAAGCTTTCTTT